This entry lists 4 T cell receptor beta chains sequenced from one sample in a study of blood T cell repertoires in COVID-19. Profiling relied on immunoSEQ multiplex PCR, and the TCRdb table lists in-frame clones only, not all of them. The sample contains around 130,000 clones, roughly four fifths of which appear only once. Source material: peripheral blood. The receptors derive from a woman aged 55-70 years with acute or convalescent COVID-19.

The chain's CDR3 is CASGGHYEQYF. Here the CDR3 DNA reads TGTGCCAGCGGCGGACACTACGAGCAGTACTTC. The chain uses TRBV7-2 and TRBJ2-7; TRBD1 is a possible D gene (5 bases). This CDR3 contains 11 residues. CDR1 and CDR2 (germline): SGHTA, FQGNSA. V shed 8 bases and J shed 3 bases, with 8 bases lying between them.

The rearrangement joins TRBV7-9 to TRBJ1-5; 8 bases align to TRBD1. The germline gives CDR1 SEHNR, CDR2 FQNEAQ (reference sequence). This CDR3 contains 15 residues. Trimming at V came to 1 base and at J to 8 bases, leaving 7 bases not matched to a gene. The CDR3 reads CASSLVGTGLEPQHF. The DNA for the CDR3 is TGTGCCAGCAGCTTAGTAGGGACAGGCTTGGAGCCCCAGCATTTT.

This clone appeared a few times. J is TRBJ2-5 and V is TRBV27; TRBD1 matches 8 bases. Germline CDR1 MNHEY, CDR2 SMNVEV (reference sequence). V gave up 6 bases and J gave up 4 bases; unmatched junction bases: 4. This CDR3 has 13 residues. CDR3 in DNA: TGTGCCAGCAGGGACAGGGTCGGAGAGACCCAGTACTTC. It is translated as CASRDRVGETQYF.

The CDR3 sequence is CASSTPGGAYNEQFF. The CDR3 region has the DNA TGTGCCAGTAGTACCCCAGGGGGAGCTTACAATGAGCAGTTCTTC. The rearrangement links TRBV19 to TRBJ2-1, with 7 bases matching TRBD1. The J segment lost 4 bases and the V segment lost 4 bases, leaving 7 bases of the junction unmatched. Looked up from germline, CDR1 is LNHDA and CDR2 is SQIVND (reference sequence). CDR3 length equals 15 residues. Supplemented by reference TRBV19 and TRBJ2-1, the full variable domain reads DGGITQSPKYLFRKEGQNVTLSCEQNLNHDAMYWYRQDPGQGLRLIYYSQIVNDFQKGDIAEGYSVSREKKESFPLTVTSAQKNPTAFYLCASSTPGGAYNEQFFGPGTRLTVL.